The 27 T cell receptor beta chains below come from one sample, sequenced in a study of blood T cell repertoires in COVID-19. Using immunoSEQ multiplex PCR, the repertoire was profiled, and TCRdb retains in-frame clones only, with some absent. In the table there are 300,000 to 400,000 clones, about 90% of which are singletons. Sequencing was performed on peripheral blood. Receptor source: a woman in her 50s who had recovered from COVID-19.

The table lists this clone with a few counts. The chain recombines TRBV10-3 with TRBJ2-1; 14 bases fit TRBD2. Losses at the gene ends were 0 bases for V and 4 bases for J; bases not matched to a gene: 5. CDR1 is ENHRY and CDR2 is SYGVKD in the germline V gene. This CDR3 spans 18 amino acids. The CDR3 DNA reads as TGTGCCATCAGTGAGTCGGGGACTAGCGGGAGAAGGTACAATGAGCAGTTCTTC. This codes for CAISESGTSGRRYNEQFF.

This rearrangement joins TRBV5-4 to TRBJ1-2; 7 bases are shared with TRBD1. J was trimmed by 4 bases and V by 4 bases; bases with no gene match: 13. CDR3 size: 16 residues. In germline, CDR1 is SGHNT, CDR2 YYREEE (reference sequence). CDR3 bases: TGTGCCAGCAGCGGCGATTCGGCAGGGGGTCGCTATGGCTACACCTTC. Its translation: CASSGDSAGGRYGYTF.

The chain has TRBV6-5 and TRBJ1-2; 8 positions agree with TRBD1. V was clipped by 6 bases and J by 4 bases; unmatched bases: 7. The CDR3 spans 14 residues. CDR1 and CDR2 from the germline V gene are MNHEY and SVGAGI. The CDR3 nucleotides read TGTGCCAGCAGCTCAGGGGGCCCACCCTATGGCTACACCTTC. Amino acids: CASSSGGPPYGYTF.

The V gene is TRBV24-1, the J gene TRBJ2-5, with 7 bases that match TRBD1. The CDR3 consists of 18 residues. The germline CDR1 and CDR2 sequences are KGHDR and SFDVKD. V lost 5 bases, J lost 0 bases, and 14 bases stayed unmatched. DNA for the CDR3: TGTGCCACCAGTGCCGGACAGGCGATTGGGCCGAACCAAGAGACCCAGTACTTC. Translating it yields CATSAGQAIGPNQETQYF.

V is TRBV4-3 and J is TRBJ2-7; 7 bases fit TRBD2. Trimming removed 5 bases from V and 2 bases from J; junction bases left unmatched: 9. The CDR3 extends over 15 amino acids. From germline, CDR1 is LGHNA and CDR2 YSLEER. The CDR3 spells CASSKRLAAPYEQYF. DNA for the CDR3: TGCGCCAGCAGCAAGAGGCTAGCGGCCCCCTACGAGCAGTACTTC.

This clone has a handful of counts. The V gene is TRBV5-1, the J gene TRBJ1-2; TRBD1 agrees at 12 bases. CDR3 size: 15 residues. From germline, CDR1 is SGHRS and CDR2 YFSETQ. The J segment lost 5 bases and the V segment lost 2 bases, leaving 4 bases of the junction unmatched. The CDR3 DNA sequence: TGCGCCAGCAGCTTAGGGACAGGGGGCAGATATGGCTACACCTTC. As protein: CASSLGTGGRYGYTF.

This chain joins TRBV4-3 and TRBJ1-1; TRBD1 might be the D (6 bases). The CDR3 is 15 residues long. The V gene's germline CDR1 is LGHNA and CDR2 YSLEER. Trimming pared 5 bases from V and 8 bases from J, leaving 21 bases between. The CDR3 DNA is TGCGCCAGCAGCTTTCTACCTCCCAGGGGAAACGAAGCTTTCTTT. This codes for CASSFLPPRGNEAFF.

The chain has TRBV19 and TRBJ2-7, with TRBD1 matching 8 bases. The CDR3 length is 12 residues. Germline V gene sequence: CDR1 LNHDA, CDR2 SQIVND (reference sequence). V shed 10 bases and J 0 bases; nucleotides not matched to a gene: 2. CDR3 nucleotides: TGTGCCACAGGGACAGGCTCCTACGAGCAGTACTTC. Translation: CATGTGSYEQYF.

This sequence joins TRBV21-1 and TRBJ1-2. TRBV21-1 represents a pseudogene. The CDR3 consists of 15 residues. The chain's CDR3 is CATLGGGPNNYGYTF. The CDR3 bases are TGTGCCACCTTGGGGGGGGGCCCAAATAACTATGGCTACACCTTC.

This clone occurred a few times. V and J are TRBV29-1 and TRBJ1-2, with 7 bases aligning to TRBD1. Germline CDR1 is SQVTM and CDR2 is ANQGSEA. Trimming took 6 bases from V and 2 from J; bases not matched to a gene: 6. CDR3 length equals 13 residues. CDR3 DNA: TGCAGCGTCTGGGACAGAAGAAACTATGGCTACACCTTC. Its translation: CSVWDRRNYGYTF.

This chain's CDR3 is CASSQDRLATNEKLFF. DNA of the CDR3: TGCGCCAGCAGCCAAGATCGTCTTGCAACTAATGAAAAACTGTTTTTT. The chain couples TRBV4-3 to TRBJ1-4; D gene ambiguous. The CDR3 contains 16 residues. V lost 0 bases, J lost 0 bases, and 8 bases lay in between. The germline CDR1 and CDR2 sequences are LGHNA and YSLEER.

The table lists this clone with many counts. The V call is TRBV25-1, the J call TRBJ1-1; perhaps TRBD1 as D (5 bases). CDR1 is MGHDK, CDR2 SYGVNS, per germline. This CDR3 spans 15 amino acids. V dropped 6 bases and J dropped 5 bases, with 19 bases sitting between them. As DNA, the CDR3 is TGTGCCAGCAGCGGCAGGGAACCCACTATGACTGAAGCTTTCTTT. Protein sequence: CASSGREPTMTEAFF.

The chain joins TRBV3-1 (or the pseudogene TRBV3-2) to TRBJ2-5; the D is unclear. The CDR3 is 13 residues long. Trimming took 0 bases from V and 0 from J, leaving 2 bases between them. Germline CDR1 and CDR2: LGHDT and YNNKEL (reference sequence). CDR3 in amino acids: CASSQDYQETQYF. The CDR3 DNA follows: TGTGCCAGCAGCCAAGACTACCAAGAGACCCAGTACTTC.

The chain joins TRBV6-2 or TRBV6-3 to TRBJ2-3, with 8 bases that match TRBD2. With 4 bases clipped from V and 0 bases from J, the junction kept 9 bases outside the gene matches. The germline gives CDR1 MNHEY, CDR2 SVGEGT. CDR3 length equals 17 residues. The CDR3 protein is CASSLRLARESTDTQYF. The CDR3 coding sequence is TGTGCCAGCAGTTTGCGACTAGCGAGGGAAAGCACAGATACGCAGTATTTT.

The chain is built from TRBV30 and TRBJ1-2; D perhaps matches TRBD1 (5 bases). CDR3 length equals 12 residues. CDR1 GTSNPN and CDR2 SVGIG come from the germline V gene (reference sequence). Between the trimmed V and J ends, which lost 0 bases and 8 bases, there was a span of 10 bases. The DNA of the CDR3 is TGTGCCTGGAGTGTTTGGAGGGGCGGCTACACCTTC. Its protein product is CAWSVWRGGYTF.

The chain combines TRBV6-2 or TRBV6-3 with TRBJ2-1; 7 nucleotides match TRBD2. The CDR3 length is 14 residues. Unmatched junction bases numbered 7, after V lost 2 bases and J lost 9 bases. Germline values: CDR1 MNHEY, CDR2 SVGEGT. The CDR3 here is CASSYRTRVFEQFF. The CDR3 DNA reads as TGTGCCAGCAGTTACCGGACTAGAGTCTTTGAGCAGTTCTTC.

The chain employs TRBV28 and TRBJ2-3; possible D gene TRBD1, 5 bases. This CDR3 spans 17 amino acids. Trimming shortened V by 7 bases and J by 1 base, and 21 bases separated the two germline ends. Germline CDR1 reads MDHEN; CDR2 reads SYDVKM. The CDR3 spells CASTTFRAGRGTDTQYF. CDR3 nucleotides: TGTGCCAGCACCACATTCCGGGCAGGGCGAGGCACAGATACGCAGTATTTT. Supplemented by reference TRBV28 and TRBJ2-3, the full variable domain reads DVKVTQSSRYLVKRTGEKVFLECVQDMDHENMFWYRQDPGLGLRLIYFSYDVKMKEKGDIPEGYSVSREKKERFSLILESASTNQTSMYLCASTTFRAGRGTDTQYFGPGTRLTVL.

V is TRBV7-6 and J is TRBJ2-5; TRBD2 matches 7 bases. The CDR3 has 16 residues. V shed 2 bases and J 5 bases; nucleotides not matched to a gene: 11. Germline CDR1 reads SGHVS; CDR2 reads FNYEAQ. The CDR3 spells CASSLRPSGGEETQYF. As DNA, the CDR3 is TGTGCCAGCAGCTTACGTCCGAGTGGGGGGGAGGAGACCCAGTACTTC.

The chain recombines TRBV18 with TRBJ2-1, with 7 bases lining up with TRBD1. Looked up from germline, CDR1 is KGHSH and CDR2 is LQKENI. The length of the CDR3 is 14 residues. V gave up 3 bases and J gave up 7 bases; unmatched junction bases: 6. CDR3 nucleotide sequence: TGTGCCAGCTCACCGAGACAGGGTAGTAATGAGCAGTTCTTC. As protein: CASSPRQGSNEQFF.

The genes are TRBV28 and TRBJ2-1, with 11 bases fitting TRBD2. The CDR3 spans 15 residues. V shed 7 bases, J shed 2 bases, and the junction held 4 bases outside the gene matches. The germline gives CDR1 MDHEN, CDR2 SYDVKM. For the CDR3, the DNA is TGTGCCAGCACCAATAGCGGGGGGGCCTACAATGAGCAGTTCTTC. Translating gives CASTNSGGAYNEQFF.

The chain recombines TRBV6-2 or TRBV6-3 with TRBJ2-1; TRBD2 agrees at 11 bases. Germline values: CDR1 MNHEY, CDR2 SVGEGT. The CDR3 consists of 16 residues. The V gene end was trimmed by 2 bases and the J gene end by 9 bases; junction bases not matched to a gene: 9. This CDR3 is CASSYVTSGVFGEQFF. The DNA of the CDR3 is TGTGCCAGCAGTTACGTGACTAGCGGGGTTTTCGGTGAGCAGTTCTTC.

In this sample, this clone turned up once. The chain is built from TRBV24-1 and TRBJ2-3, with D possibly TRBD1 on 6 matching bases. Germline V lookup: CDR1 KGHDR, CDR2 SFDVKD. The length of the CDR3 is 16 residues. V lost 2 bases, J lost 0 bases, and 11 bases lay in between. The CDR3 protein is CATSDSGTTSTDTQYF. In DNA form, the CDR3 reads TGTGCCACCAGTGATTCAGGGACAACTAGCACAGATACGCAGTATTTT.

The V gene is TRBV5-1, the J gene TRBJ2-2, with 9 bases fitting TRBD1. This CDR3 is built from 13 residues. J was trimmed by 5 bases and V by 7 bases; bases with no gene match: 3. Germline CDR1 and CDR2: SGHRS and YFSETQ. CDR3 nucleotides: TGCGCCAGCCGGGACAGGGATACCGGGGAGCTGTTTTTT. This sequence encodes CASRDRDTGELFF.

The chain recombines TRBV20-1 with TRBJ2-7, with TRBD2 matching 8 bases. CDR3 length: 11 residues. V lost 6 bases and J lost 2; bases outside the gene matches: 0. The germline V gene encodes CDR1 DFQATT and CDR2 SNEGSKA (reference sequence). The CDR3 sequence: CSATSAYEQYF. CDR3 DNA sequence: TGCAGTGCGACTAGCGCCTACGAGCAGTACTTC.

This sequence joins TRBV28 and TRBJ1-2; D is perhaps TRBD1 (6 bases). V lost 10 bases to trimming and J lost 4 bases, with 16 bases between them. Germline values: CDR1 MDHEN, CDR2 SYDVKM. This CDR3 spans 13 amino acids. The chain's CDR3 is CAILLGQTYGYTF. CDR3 nucleotide sequence: TGTGCCATCTTACTTGGACAGACCTATGGCTACACCTTC.

V and J are TRBV28 and TRBJ1-4; no reliable D call. Trimming pared 5 bases from V and 2 bases from J, leaving 12 bases between. CDR3 length: 15 amino acids. CDR1 MDHEN and CDR2 SYDVKM come from the germline V gene. CDR3 sequence reads: CASSPPQVTNEKLFF. The CDR3 nucleotides are TGTGCCAGCAGTCCTCCTCAGGTTACTAATGAAAAACTGTTTTTT.

This chain uses TRBV7-9 with TRBJ2-3; D might be TRBD1 (6 bases). The ends were cut back, 5 bases at V and 0 bases at J, with 21 bases in the middle. Looked up from germline, CDR1 is SEHNR and CDR2 is FQNEAQ (reference sequence). The CDR3 covers 18 residues. The CDR3 sequence is CASSPRVGADKSTDTQYF. The DNA of the CDR3 is TGTGCCAGCAGCCCCCGAGTGGGGGCAGACAAAAGCACAGATACGCAGTATTTT.